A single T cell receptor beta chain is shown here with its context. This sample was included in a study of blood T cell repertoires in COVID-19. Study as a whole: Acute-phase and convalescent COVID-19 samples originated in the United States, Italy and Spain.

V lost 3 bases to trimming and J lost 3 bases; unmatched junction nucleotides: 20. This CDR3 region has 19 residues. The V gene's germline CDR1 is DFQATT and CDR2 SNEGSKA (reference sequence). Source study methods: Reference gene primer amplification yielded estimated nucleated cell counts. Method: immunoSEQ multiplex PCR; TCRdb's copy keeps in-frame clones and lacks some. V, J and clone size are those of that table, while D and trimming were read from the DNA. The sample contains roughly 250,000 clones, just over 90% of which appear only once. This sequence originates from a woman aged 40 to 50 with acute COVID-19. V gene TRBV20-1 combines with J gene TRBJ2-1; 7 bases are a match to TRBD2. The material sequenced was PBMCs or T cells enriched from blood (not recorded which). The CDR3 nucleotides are TGCAGTGCTAGTACCGGGTGGGTCCCGGGGCGGGAGAACTACAATGAGCAGTTCTTC. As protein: CSASTGWVPGRENYNEQFF.